The text below deals with one T cell receptor beta chain. Its target is unknown. Data came from immunoSEQ multiplex PCR; TCRdb stores just in-frame clones and leaves some out. The sample consists of 50,000 or so clones, approximately 80% of them appearing once. Germline values: CDR1 KGHSH, CDR2 LQKENI. The CDR3 has 14 amino acids. V was pared by 2 bases and J by 5 bases, with 10 bases between. The data derive from a study of memory CD4+ T cells and cytomegalovirus serostatus. Study context: Of the healthy Belgian adults, under 10 were CMV seropositive and about 24 seronegative. Overall study results and limits: The CMV-associated TCR signature appears largely within the CD4+ memory repertoire.

Single viable CD3+CD4+CD8-CD45RO+ cells were sorted as the memory CD4+ T cells. CMV serostatus came from serum IgG against pp150, pp28, p38, p52. The rearrangement uses TRBV18 and TRBJ2-1; D is possibly TRBD1 or TRBD2 (5 bases each). The sample consisted of memory CD4+ T cells from blood. The sequence was collected from an adult in good health and CMV-seropositive. The CDR3 spells CASSPLGVNNEQFF. Here the CDR3 DNA reads TGTGCCAGCTCACCATTGGGGGTTAACAATGAGCAGTTCTTC.